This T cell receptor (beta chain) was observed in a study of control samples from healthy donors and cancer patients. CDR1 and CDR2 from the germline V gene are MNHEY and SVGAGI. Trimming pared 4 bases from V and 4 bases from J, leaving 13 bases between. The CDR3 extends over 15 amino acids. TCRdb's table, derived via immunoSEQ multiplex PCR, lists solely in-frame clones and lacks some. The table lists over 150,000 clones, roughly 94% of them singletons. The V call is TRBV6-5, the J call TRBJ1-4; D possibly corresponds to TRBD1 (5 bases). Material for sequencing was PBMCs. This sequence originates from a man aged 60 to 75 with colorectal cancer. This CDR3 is CASSSGGEGNEKLFF. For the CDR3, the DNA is TGTGCCAGCAGTTCTGGGGGGGAGGGTAATGAAAAACTGTTTTTT.